This passage covers 8 T cell receptor beta chains from one sample sequenced in a study of technical replicates of blood from a handful of donors. Using immunoSEQ multiplex PCR, the repertoire was profiled, and TCRdb retains in-frame clones only, with some absent. The sample lists tens of thousands of clones; just under 95% were seen once. The sequencing sample was made of T cells isolated from PBMCs. These receptors came from a human donor in good health.

This clone appeared once. The gene calls are TRBV5-4 and TRBJ2-7; TRBD1 matches at 10 bases. CDR1 and CDR2 from the germline V gene are SGHNT and YYREEE (reference sequence). This CDR3 comprises 17 residues. The V segment lost 5 bases and the J segment 3 bases; nucleotides outside the gene matches: 14. This CDR3 reads CASSPSPGQGVGYEQYF. The CDR3 DNA reads as TGTGCCAGCAGTCCGAGCCCCGGACAGGGGGTTGGCTACGAGCAGTACTTC.

This chain connects TRBV19 to TRBJ1-5, with D uncertain. V was trimmed by 8 bases and J by 2 bases, leaving 13 bases between them. This CDR3 contains 14 residues. Looked up from germline, CDR1 is LNHDA and CDR2 is SQIVND (reference sequence). CDR3 amino acids: CASSARLGNQPQHF. CDR3 sequence (DNA): TGTGCCAGTTCCGCGAGGTTGGGCAATCAGCCCCAGCATTTT.

This chain uses TRBV28 with TRBJ1-1; 12 nucleotides align to TRBD1. The trim removed 7 bases at V and 5 bases at J, leaving 14 bases unmatched. The CDR3 consists of 17 residues. Germline CDR1 and CDR2: MDHEN and SYDVKM. CDR3 in amino acids: CASNLPGTGGARTEAFF. Here the CDR3 DNA reads TGTGCCAGCAACCTGCCCGGGACAGGGGGCGCGCGGACTGAAGCTTTCTTT. The complete variable domain, with remaining parts taken from reference TRBV28 and TRBJ1-1, reads DVKVTQSSRYLVKRTGEKVFLECVQDMDHENMFWYRQDPGLGLRLIYFSYDVKMKEKGDIPEGYSVSREKKERFSLILESASTNQTSMYLCASNLPGTGGARTEAFFGQGTRLTVV.

This rearrangement joins TRBV6-1 to TRBJ1-2; 7 bases map to TRBD1. V trimming: 7 bases; J trimming: 1 base; junction bases outside the gene matches: 9. The CDR3 runs 15 residues. Per germline, CDR1 MNHNS and CDR2 SASEGT. As DNA, the CDR3 is TGTGCCAGCAAAGGACAGGAGATCTTTAACTATGGCTACACCTTC. Translated: CASKGQEIFNYGYTF.

This clone appeared once. J is TRBJ2-7 and V is TRBV18, with D possibly TRBD2 on 7 matching bases. The length of the CDR3 is 15 residues. Germline CDR1 and CDR2: KGHSH and LQKENI. With 5 bases removed from V and 3 bases from J, the gap between germline ends came to 17 bases. The CDR3 bases are TGTGCCAGCTCAACAGGGAATAGCGGGTTCTACGAGCAGTACTTC. Encoded protein: CASSTGNSGFYEQYF.

The gene calls are TRBV6-6 and TRBJ2-2; TRBD2 matches at 9 bases. Germline-derived CDR1 and CDR2 are MNHNY and SVGAGI (reference sequence). Losses at the gene ends were 3 bases for V and 1 base for J; bases not matched to a gene: 3. This CDR3 contains 16 residues. The CDR3 is CASSYRLAENTGELFF. The DNA for the CDR3 is TGTGCCAGCAGTTATAGACTAGCGGAGAACACCGGGGAGCTGTTTTTT.

This clone appeared a single time. The chain uses TRBV5-1 and TRBJ2-3, with no clear D. Germline loops: CDR1 SGHRS, CDR2 YFSETQ. This CDR3 comprises 13 residues. Trimming cost V 1 base and J 5 bases, with 8 bases left between them. The CDR3 protein is CASSLLSGDTQYF. The CDR3 DNA is TGCGCCAGCAGCTTGCTTTCGGGAGATACGCAGTATTTT.

The chain uses TRBV29-1 and TRBJ2-7, with D possibly TRBD2 on 6 matching bases. Germline V CDR1 and CDR2: SQVTM, ANQGSEA. V lost 4 bases and J lost 0, with 13 bases in between. CDR3 length equals 14 residues. The chain's CDR3 is CSVVDFGGSYEQYF. The CDR3 nucleotides are TGCAGCGTTGTGGATTTCGGGGGCTCCTACGAGCAGTACTTC.